This passage covers 10 T cell receptor beta chains from one sample sequenced in a study of T cell changes during pregnancy in multiple sclerosis. Using immunoSEQ multiplex PCR, the repertoire was profiled, and TCRdb retains in-frame clones only, with some absent. The table lists approximately 79,000 clones, roughly nine tenths of them singletons. Material: CD4+ T cells from peripheral blood mononuclear cells, obtained before pregnancy. The receptor set was obtained from a female donor with multiple sclerosis, enrolled in a pregnancy study.

This clone appeared a single time. The chain carries TRBV5-1 and TRBJ1-2, with 8 bases fitting TRBD1. J was trimmed by 3 bases and V by 5 bases; bases with no gene match: 6. The CDR3 sequence is 14 residues long. Germline V gene sequence: CDR1 SGHRS, CDR2 YFSETQ. CDR3 residues: CASSPQGADYGYTF. The DNA for the CDR3 is TGCGCCAGCAGTCCTCAGGGGGCTGACTATGGCTACACCTTC.

J is TRBJ2-5 and V is TRBV5-1; D is possibly TRBD2 (6 bases). Germline CDR1 and CDR2: SGHRS and YFSETQ. The CDR3 length is 15 residues. Trimming shortened V by 3 bases and J by 2 bases, and 14 bases separated the two germline ends. The CDR3 DNA reads TGCGCCAGCAGCTGGAGGGAGCGTGGGCAAGAGACCCAGTACTTC. It yields the protein CASSWRERGQETQYF.

The chain employs TRBV5-1 and TRBJ2-7, with 8 bases fitting TRBD2. The germline gives CDR1 SGHRS, CDR2 YFSETQ. Trimming cost V 0 bases and J 5 bases; bases outside gene matches: 7. This CDR3 has 15 residues. Here the CDR3 reads CASSLAQREPDEQYF. Here the CDR3 DNA reads TGCGCCAGCAGCTTGGCCCAGCGGGAGCCCGACGAGCAGTACTTC.

The chain recombines TRBV5-6 with TRBJ1-4; D not resolved. Germline V gene data show CDR1 as SGHDT and CDR2 as YYEEEE. The length of the CDR3 is 15 residues. The ends were cut back, 0 bases at V and 4 bases at J, with 10 bases in the middle. The CDR3 DNA reads as TGTGCCAGCAGCTTGGCGCCGCAGAATAATGAAAAACTGTTTTTT. This codes for CASSLAPQNNEKLFF.

This sequence joins TRBV6-1 and TRBJ1-6, with 9 bases aligning to TRBD1. Trimming at V came to 8 bases and at J to 10 bases, leaving 6 bases not matched to a gene. Germline V lookup: CDR1 MNHNS, CDR2 SASEGT. The CDR3 totals 13 residues. The CDR3, as DNA: TGTGCCAGCCAGGGACAGGGCTCCTCACCCCTCCACTTT. This gives the protein CASQGQGSSPLHF.

V is TRBV5-4 and J is TRBJ1-6; D may be TRBD1 (5 bases). Trimming left V 0 bases short and J 2 bases short, with 9 bases between. In germline, CDR1 is SGHNT, CDR2 YYREEE (reference sequence). The CDR3 contains 16 residues. The CDR3 sequence is CASSLGWGTYNSPLHF. The CDR3 DNA reads as TGTGCCAGCAGCTTGGGTTGGGGCACCTATAATTCACCCCTCCACTTT.

The gene calls are TRBV29-1 and TRBJ2-7; maybe TRBD1 (6 bases). Germline CDR1 is SQVTM and CDR2 is ANQGSEA. CDR3 length equals 11 residues. V lost 6 bases to trimming and J lost 5 bases, with 11 bases between them. CDR3 protein: CSVAQGHEQYF. CDR3 nucleotides: TGCAGCGTGGCACAGGGCCACGAGCAGTACTTC.

The genes are TRBV19 and TRBJ1-1, with 10 bases lining up with TRBD1. The germline V gene has CDR1 LNHDA and CDR2 SQIVND (reference sequence). The V and J ends lost 5 bases and 5 bases, in that order; junction bases with no gene match: 8. The CDR3 length is 15 residues. The DNA of the CDR3 is TGTGCCAGTAGTTTCGGGACAGGGGTGGGGACTGAAGCTTTCTTT. This translates into CASSFGTGVGTEAFF.

The chain has TRBV5-1 and TRBJ2-1, with a possible D match to TRBD2 (5 bases). V was clipped by 0 bases and J by 6 bases, with 13 bases between them. The germline V gene encodes CDR1 SGHRS and CDR2 YFSETQ. The CDR3 consists of 15 residues. This CDR3 reads CASSLERGVSNEQFF. The DNA for the CDR3 is TGCGCCAGCAGCTTGGAACGGGGTGTGAGCAATGAGCAGTTCTTC.

This chain connects TRBV5-6 to TRBJ1-3; TRBD1 matches at 9 bases. The ends lost 3 bases at V and 2 bases at J; junction bases unmatched: 0. Germline CDR1 is SGHDT and CDR2 is YYEEEE. This CDR3 is 14 amino acids long. CDR3 nucleotide sequence: TGTGCCAGCAGCTGGACAGGGGCTGGAAACACCATATATTTT. This gives the protein CASSWTGAGNTIYF.